This T cell receptor (beta chain) was captured in a study of T cells in localized non-small cell lung cancer. Germline CDR1 is SEHNR and CDR2 is FQNEAQ (reference sequence). V gave up 11 bases and J gave up 8 bases, with 13 bases separating them. There are 11 residues in the CDR3. Regarding the study as a whole: Analysis by sequencing included only one tumor region, so heterogeneity remains possible. Clonality of T cells reached its maximum in uninvolved adjacent lung, surpassing tumor.

In regard to this clone: Its cognate antigen is unknown.

Assay: immunoSEQ multiplex PCR; the TCRdb copy retains only in-frame clones and omits some. The sample consists of roughly 16,000 clones, about 89% of them appearing once. The sequencing here drew on peripheral blood, taken before any cancer treatment. The gene calls are TRBV7-9 and TRBJ2-1; TRBD2 might be the D (6 bases). The clonotype was recovered from a male donor aged 60 or older with stage II squamous cell lung carcinoma. The CDR3 reads CAGGEFDEQFF. In DNA form, the CDR3 reads TGTGCCGGCGGGGAGTTCGATGAGCAGTTCTTC.